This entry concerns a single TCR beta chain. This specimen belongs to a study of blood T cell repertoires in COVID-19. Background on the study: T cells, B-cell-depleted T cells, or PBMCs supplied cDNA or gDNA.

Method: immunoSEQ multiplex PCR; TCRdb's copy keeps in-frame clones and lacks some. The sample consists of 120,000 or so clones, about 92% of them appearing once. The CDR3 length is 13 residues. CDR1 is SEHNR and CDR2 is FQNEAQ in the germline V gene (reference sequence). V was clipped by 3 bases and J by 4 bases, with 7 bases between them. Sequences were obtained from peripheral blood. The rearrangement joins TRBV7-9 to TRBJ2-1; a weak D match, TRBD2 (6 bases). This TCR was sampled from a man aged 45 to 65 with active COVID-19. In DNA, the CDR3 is TGTGCCAGCAGCTTTGGGGGGTACAATGAGCAGTTCTTC. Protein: CASSFGGYNEQFF. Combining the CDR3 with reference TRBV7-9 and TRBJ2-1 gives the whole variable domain DTGVSQNPRHKITKRGQNVTFRCDPISEHNRLYWYRQTLGQGPEFLTYFQNEAQLEKSRLLSDRFSAERPKGSFSTLEIQRTEQGDSAMYLCASSFGGYNEQFFGPGTRLTVL.